These 6 T cell receptor beta chains were sequenced from one sample in a study of T cell repertoires in cytomegalovirus infection. TCRdb processed the reads anew with MiXCR; each CDR3 protein has one entry. This table has 830,000 or so distinct CDR3 sequences, over 25% appearing once. No antigen has been identified for these receptors. The input for sequencing was cultured CD8+ T cells from PBMCs, taken from culture after CMV antigen stimulation. These receptors all stem from a human donor in good health (CMV status not recorded). Some clones in this sample may be carry-over from other donors' samples.

This clonotype was seen at least ten times. The chain couples TRBV7-2 to TRBJ2-7; 7 nucleotides agree with TRBD1. Germline CDR1 is SGHTA and CDR2 is FQGNSA. CDR3 length equals 16 residues. V lost 1 base and J lost 1; bases outside the gene matches: 7. The CDR3 sequence: CASSLDGRDRSYEQYV. The CDR3 nucleotides read TGTGCCAGCAGCTTAGACGGCCGGGACAGATCCTACGAGCAGTACGTC.

The sample holds one count of this clonotype. The chain's CDR3 is CASRGSISEAFF. The CDR3 DNA is TGTGCCAGCAGGGGTTCAATCTCTGAAGCTTTCTTT. The chain combines TRBV19 with TRBJ1-1, with D possibly being TRBD1 (6 bases). V was shortened by 9 bases and J by 6 bases, with 14 bases between the two germline ends. The CDR3 has 12 amino acids. Germline V gene lookup returns CDR1 LNHDA and CDR2 SQIVND (reference sequence). The entire variable domain, with the rest obtained from reference TRBV19 and TRBJ1-1, is as follows: DGGITQSPKYLFRKEGQNVTLSCEQNLNHDAMYWYRQDPGQGLRLIYYSQIVNDFQKGDIAEGYSVSREKKESFPLTVTSAQKNPTAFYLCASRGSISEAFFGQGTRLTVV.

The J gene is TRBJ2-5, the V gene TRBV12-3 or TRBV12-4, with D unresolved. With 10 bases removed from V and 0 bases from J, the gap between germline ends came to 9 bases. The CDR3 spans 12 residues. The CDR3 sequence: CATQGNQETQYF. The DNA for the CDR3 is TGTGCCACCCAAGGGAACCAAGAGACCCAGTACTTC.

In its sample, this clonotype was seen a few times. The rearrangement joins TRBV27 to TRBJ2-7; perhaps D is TRBD1 or TRBD2 (6 bases each). The CDR3 covers 13 residues. The V and J ends lost 2 bases and 3 bases respectively, with 8 bases between them. Germline CDR1 and CDR2: MNHEY and SMNVEV (reference sequence). The CDR3 nucleotides are TGTGCCAGCAGTTTAAGGGGGGTCTACGAGCAGTACTTC. Translated: CASSLRGVYEQYF.

Many counts were recorded for this clonotype. This rearrangement joins TRBV7-8 to TRBJ2-7, with 11 bases lining up with TRBD1. Germline values: CDR1 SGHVS, CDR2 FQNEAQ. This CDR3 region has 15 residues. With 5 bases clipped from V and 3 bases from J, the junction kept 6 bases outside the gene matches. CDR3 sequence reads: CASSPGTGGLYEQYV. The CDR3 coding sequence is TGTGCCAGCAGCCCTGGGACAGGGGGTCTCTACGAGCAGTACGTC.

The chain is built from TRBV2 and TRBJ2-2; TRBD1 aligns across 11 bases. The germline V gene has CDR1 SNHLY and CDR2 FYNNEI. The CDR3 length is 14 residues. V lost 9 bases, J lost 4 bases, and 4 bases stayed unmatched. For the CDR3, the DNA is TGTGCCAGGCCCGGGACAGGGGGCACCGGGGAGCTGTTTTTT. This sequence encodes CARPGTGGTGELFF. Complete variable domain (other parts from reference TRBV2 and TRBJ2-2): EPEVTQTPSHQVTQMGQEVILRCVPISNHLYFYWYRQILGQKVEFLVSFYNNEISEKSEIFDDQFSVERPDGSNFTLKIRSTKLEDSAMYFCARPGTGGTGELFFGEGSRLTVL.